The 22 T cell receptor beta chains below were found in one sample sequenced in a study of T cell repertoires in cytomegalovirus infection. These receptors' targets are unknown. One entry per CDR3 protein, called by TCRdb with MiXCR from the reads. The sample has about 920,000 distinct CDR3 sequences; around a third are singletons. Sequencing used cultured CD8+ T cells from PBMCs, obtained from culture after CMV antigen stimulation. The receptors shown here come from a human donor in good health (CMV status not recorded). Some clones in this sample may be carry-over from other donors' samples.

This chain links TRBV6-5 with TRBJ2-1; tentatively, D is TRBD2 (6 bases). Trimming cost V 4 bases and J 10 bases, with 11 bases left between them. Germline assignment: CDR1 MNHEY and CDR2 SVGAGI. This CDR3 region has 12 residues. CDR3 in amino acids: CASSSDYLEQFF. CDR3 coding DNA: TGTGCCAGCAGTTCGGACTATCTCGAGCAGTTCTTC.

The genes are TRBV27 and TRBJ2-7; D is perhaps TRBD2 (6 bases). The CDR3 consists of 14 residues. CDR1 and CDR2 from the germline V gene are MNHEY and SMNVEV (reference sequence). The V end lost 5 bases, the J end lost 3 bases, and 14 bases lay between the germline ends. CDR3 coding DNA: TGTGCCAGCAGTCCTCGGGGACTGGACTACGAGCAGTACTTC. Its translation is CASSPRGLDYEQYF.

The sample holds a few counts of this clonotype. The rearrangement links TRBV9 to TRBJ2-1; either TRBD1 or TRBD2 may supply D (5 bases each). Looked up from germline, CDR1 is SGDLS and CDR2 is YYNGEE. Trimming left V 0 bases short and J 8 bases short, with 12 bases between. CDR3 length equals 14 residues. Written as DNA, the CDR3 is TGTGCCAGCAGCGTAGAGGGTAGAGGGGATGAGCAGTTCTTC. This gives the protein CASSVEGRGDEQFF.

This clonotype has more than one count but fewer than ten. The chain couples TRBV7-9 to TRBJ2-7; D perhaps matches TRBD1 (6 bases). This CDR3 comprises 15 residues. Trimming cost V 2 bases and J 0 bases, with 11 bases left between them. CDR1 and CDR2 (germline): SEHNR, FQNEAQ (reference sequence). The CDR3 sequence is CASSLLGDNSYEQYF. Here the CDR3 DNA reads TGTGCCAGCAGCTTATTGGGGGACAACTCCTACGAGCAGTACTTC.

A few counts support this clonotype. The rearrangement links TRBV7-6 to TRBJ2-3; the match to TRBD1 covers 7 bases. V lost 1 base to trimming and J lost 4 bases; unmatched junction nucleotides: 11. From germline, CDR1 is SGHVS and CDR2 FNYEAQ. The CDR3 has 17 amino acids. The CDR3 sequence: CASSLESDRAVADTQYF. In nucleotides, the CDR3 is TGTGCCAGCAGCTTAGAAAGCGACAGGGCGGTAGCAGATACGCAGTATTTT.

This chain joins TRBV20-1 and TRBJ2-3; D may be TRBD1 (5 bases). Between the trimmed V and J ends, which lost 3 bases and 1 base, there was a span of 11 bases. The CDR3 is 14 residues long. CDR1 and CDR2 (germline): DFQATT, SNEGSKA (reference sequence). CDR3 amino acids: CSASNGRGTDTQYF. CDR3 sequence (DNA): TGCAGTGCTAGTAACGGCAGGGGCACAGATACGCAGTATTTT.

The gene calls are TRBV7-3 and TRBJ2-2; TRBD2 might be the D (6 bases). The CDR3 covers 16 residues. Germline values: CDR1 SGHTA, CDR2 FQGTGA. V lost 2 bases and J lost 7, with 17 bases in between. The CDR3 DNA follows: TGTGCCAGCAGCTTAGTCCGGGGAGGTAGCCGCGGGGAGCTGTTTTTT. Protein: CASSLVRGGSRGELFF.

This clonotype was counted only a few times. The chain employs TRBV7-9 and TRBJ2-7; a possible D gene is TRBD2 (6 bases). In germline, CDR1 is SEHNR, CDR2 FQNEAQ (reference sequence). V lost 10 bases and J lost 1, with 11 bases in between. The CDR3 runs 12 residues. CDR3 in amino acids: CAIDGGSYEQYV. In DNA form, the CDR3 reads TGTGCCATCGACGGGGGTTCCTACGAGCAGTACGTC.

The chain carries TRBV28 and TRBJ1-6; D not resolved. V lost 7 bases, J lost 5 bases, and 12 bases lay in between. From germline, CDR1 is MDHEN and CDR2 SYDVKM. There are 14 residues in the CDR3. The CDR3 coding sequence is TGTGCCAGCACCGTGGACGGAGATAATTCACCCCTCCACTTT. It yields the protein CASTVDGDNSPLHF.

V gene TRBV5-1 combines with J gene TRBJ1-1, with TRBD1 matching 9 bases. CDR1 and CDR2 (germline): SGHRS, YFSETQ. The CDR3 sequence is 18 residues long. The V gene end was trimmed by 7 bases and the J gene end by 3 bases; junction bases not matched to a gene: 19. CDR3 in DNA: TGCGCCAGCTCACCAAAAGGGACAGGGTTGTATTTATACACTGAAGCTTTCTTT. Its translation: CASSPKGTGLYLYTEAFF.

There are a few counts of this clonotype. The rearrangement links TRBV7-9 to TRBJ2-3; a weak D match, TRBD1 (6 bases). The CDR3 consists of 16 residues. V gave up 5 bases and J gave up 0 bases, with 15 bases separating them. Germline V CDR1 and CDR2: SEHNR, FQNEAQ (reference sequence). DNA of the CDR3: TGTGCCAGCAGCCGACCGGACAGTGCTAGCACAGATACGCAGTATTTT. Its protein product is CASSRPDSASTDTQYF.

The chain joins TRBV9 to TRBJ1-1; weak D call: TRBD1 (5 bases). Germline V gene sequence: CDR1 SGDLS, CDR2 YYNGEE. V gave up 2 bases and J gave up 0 bases, with 8 bases separating them. The CDR3 has 14 amino acids. CDR3 residues: CASSVDSVNTEAFF. DNA for the CDR3: TGTGCCAGCAGCGTTGACAGCGTGAACACTGAAGCTTTCTTT.

This clonotype came up a few times. V usage is TRBV27 and J usage is TRBJ2-7; TRBD2 aligns across 7 bases. CDR1 and CDR2 (germline): MNHEY, SMNVEV (reference sequence). The V and J ends lost 7 bases and 6 bases, in that order; junction bases with no gene match: 12. The CDR3 spans 14 residues. CDR3 sequence (DNA): TGTGCCAGCACTGCGATTGGCGGGGGTGCCGAGCAGTACTTC. Translated: CASTAIGGGAEQYF.

This clonotype appeared many times. V is TRBV7-8 and J is TRBJ2-7; 9 bases align to TRBD2. CDR1 is SGHVS and CDR2 is FQNEAQ in the germline V gene. The length of the CDR3 is 15 residues. The V segment lost 5 bases and the J segment 2 bases; nucleotides outside the gene matches: 7. Here the CDR3 DNA reads TGTGCCAGCAGCCTCCTCAGCGGGGGGCCCTACGAGCAGTACTTC. Residues: CASSLLSGGPYEQYF.

In this sample, this clonotype turned up a few times. The gene calls are TRBV6-2 or TRBV6-3 and TRBJ2-5; 12 nucleotides match TRBD2. The CDR3 consists of 17 residues. Trimming at V came to 4 bases and at J to 5 bases, leaving 11 bases not matched to a gene. From germline, CDR1 is MNHEY and CDR2 SVGEGT. This CDR3 reads CASSSLLLAGGPETQYF. Written as DNA, the CDR3 is TGTGCCAGCAGTTCTCTTCTTCTAGCGGGGGGGCCGGAGACCCAGTACTTC.

The chain has TRBV6-5 and TRBJ2-3; 7 bases are a match to TRBD1. CDR1 and CDR2 from the germline V gene are MNHEY and SVGAGI. After removal of 4 bases from V and 2 bases from J, the junction contained 9 bases not matched to a gene. This CDR3 contains 16 residues. In DNA form, the CDR3 reads TGTGCCAGCAGTTGGACAGGTCCGTCGCCCACAGATACGCAGTATTTT. Translation gives CASSWTGPSPTDTQYF.

This clonotype was found a few times. The rearrangement uses TRBV6-6 and TRBJ2-3, with TRBD1 identical over 10 bases. This CDR3 has 14 residues. The V and J ends lost 7 bases and 5 bases, in that order; junction bases with no gene match: 6. Germline loops: CDR1 MNHNY, CDR2 SVGAGI (reference sequence). CDR3 DNA: TGTGCCAGCACCCGGACAGGGGGAGAAGATACGCAGTATTTT. As protein: CASTRTGGEDTQYF.

J is TRBJ1-1 and V is TRBV25-1; the match to TRBD1 covers 9 bases. With V trimmed by 10 bases and J by 3 bases, 6 bases remained unmatched. The CDR3 consists of 13 residues. Looked up from germline, CDR1 is MGHDK and CDR2 is SYGVNS. CDR3 DNA: TGTGCCACCAAGGGGACAGGGTACACTGAAGCTTTCTTT. Its protein is CATKGTGYTEAFF.

At least ten counts were recorded for this clonotype. The chain is built from TRBV14 and TRBJ2-3, with 9 bases matching TRBD2. The CDR3 is 18 residues long. Germline loops: CDR1 SGHDN, CDR2 FVKESK. V gave up 0 bases and J gave up 1 base; unmatched junction bases: 8. The CDR3 DNA is TGTGCCAGCAGCCAAGATCTCCTAGCGGGGCGGGGCACAGATACGCAGTATTTT. It yields the protein CASSQDLLAGRGTDTQYF.

The chain uses TRBV2 and TRBJ1-1; tentative D call: TRBD1 (6 bases). V gave up 6 bases and J gave up 5 bases, with 16 bases separating them. CDR3 length: 14 residues. CDR1 SNHLY and CDR2 FYNNEI come from the germline V gene. The CDR3 DNA sequence: TGTGCCAGCAGATCCCCCGGGGGGCGGACTGAAGCTTTCTTT. Its translation is CASRSPGGRTEAFF.

This clonotype was detected a few times. The chain links TRBV27 to TRBJ1-6; TRBD1 matches at 7 bases. This CDR3 is 16 amino acids long. V lost 7 bases and J lost 4; bases outside the gene matches: 10. Germline V gene lookup returns CDR1 MNHEY and CDR2 SMNVEV (reference sequence). The CDR3: CASTKGDSSYNSPLHF. CDR3 sequence (DNA): TGTGCCAGCACCAAAGGGGACAGCTCTTATAATTCACCCCTCCACTTT.

This clonotype was seen many times. The gene calls are TRBV28 and TRBJ1-2; D gene ambiguous. The CDR3 has 14 amino acids. Germline-derived CDR1 and CDR2 are MDHEN and SYDVKM. Deletions cut 6 bases from V and 6 bases from J, with 17 bases between. CDR3 DNA sequence: TGTGCCAGCAGCCAAAGGCCCGGGGTTCATGGCTACACCTTC. Its translation: CASSQRPGVHGYTF.